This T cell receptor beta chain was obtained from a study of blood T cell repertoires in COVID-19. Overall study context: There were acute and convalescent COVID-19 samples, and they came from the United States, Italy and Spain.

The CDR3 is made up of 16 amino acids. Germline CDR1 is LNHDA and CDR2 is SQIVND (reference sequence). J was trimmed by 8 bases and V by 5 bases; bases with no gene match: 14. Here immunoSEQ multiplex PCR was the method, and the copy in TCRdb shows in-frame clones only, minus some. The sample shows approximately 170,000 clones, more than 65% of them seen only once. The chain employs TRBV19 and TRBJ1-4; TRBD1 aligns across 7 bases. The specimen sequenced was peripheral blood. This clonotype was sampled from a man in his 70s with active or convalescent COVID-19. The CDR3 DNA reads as TGTGCCAGTAGTCTGGCCCGGACAGGTCGTTTGGAAAAACTGTTTTTT. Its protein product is CASSLARTGRLEKLFF.